This T cell receptor beta chain derives from a study of T cells after posttransplantation cyclophosphamide (TCRdb year 2016). The study in broad terms: The study tracked T cell repertoire reconstitution by TRB sequencing after myeloablative bone marrow transplantation using posttransplantation cyclophosphamide as GVHD prophylaxis. Because TRA and TRB clonality correlated tightly in 9 samples, the subsequent TCR analyses were limited to TRB only. Blood from every one of the roughly 30 PTCy patients who had 1-year posttransplant specimens underwent TRB sequencing. Antigen receptor sequencing was done on samples from roughly 38 PTCy-treated patients and from more than 15 related bone marrow donors of those patients. In 3 patients, up to about 3 additional blood samples taken between 2 and 5.2 years after transplant also underwent TRB sequencing, as did pretransplant blood from several patients. Public TRB sequences were searched against a database of over 3,600 sequences associated with responses to pathogens, tumor antigens, self-antigens and alloantigens.

Genomic DNA was the input for TRB sequencing, which was run either with the immunoSEQ assay at survey resolution or with the hsTCRB kit. The paper's data handling went like this. The immunoSEQ software handled initial read processing, and the LymphoSeq R package was used for repertoire analyses. Clonality was computed as 1 minus normalized Shannon entropy; Gini coefficient was also calculated for each TRB dataset. To infer phenotypes in unsorted samples, TRB sequences from sorted subsets of the recipient or donor were mapped onto unsorted samples from the same recipient. This immuneACCESS table, as held by TCRdb, lists in-frame sequences with V and J called but not all clones. Of the missing ones, under half trace to an unresolved V gene in checked studies; the others have no known cause. V and J calls and clone size come straight from that table; D and trimming were deduced from the DNA. The sample has about 11,000 clones on record, roughly 86% of them singletons. Around a quarter of the sample goes to the ten largest clones.

Study-level results and caveats: At 1-2 months, donor-recipient similarity was low but rose over the first year, and the later blood repertoires were often dominated by donor CD8+ memory clones. The TRB repertoires of T cells infiltrating skin or GI tract showed only limited overlap with the TRB repertoires of T cells in blood. Across the roughly 48 patients, TRB clonality was highly associated with recipient CMV seropositivity and CMV reactivation, and diversity with PTCy was similar to that in the CNI/methotrexate controls.

Measured from the cysteine to the phenylalanine, the CDR3 is 16 residues long. Of all the DNA, just the CDR3 is kept, 48 bases in frame from base 1. V ends up 4 bases short and J 2 bases short, with an unmatched junction base count of 4. Sequences LNHDA (CDR1) and SQIVND (CDR2) are obtained from the germline V gene (reference sequence). This clone has more than one count but fewer than ten. Which antigen it targets is not known. No much larger clone is present one base from it, and per-base qualities are unavailable. This specimen's treatment or condition label, interpreted: high-dose cyclophosphamide on days +3 and +4 as single-agent GVHD prophylaxis. For conditioning, the PTCy patients got busulfan and fludarabine, then a related or unrelated marrow graft, followed by cyclophosphamide on days +3 and +4. The PTCy-treated patients were enrolled in a prospective multi-institutional clinical trial. Mononuclear cells from peripheral blood and bone marrow were separated by Ficoll-Hypaque density centrifugation and then cryopreserved. Sorting of CD4+ and CD8+ T cells, including naive and memory subsets, was performed by FACS on a FACSAria II.

The receptor chain draws on TRBV19 and TRBJ2-3; TRBD2 matches 12 bases in the middle. The sample consisted of CD4+ T cells sorted from PBMCs, taken after allogeneic stem cell transplant with posttransplant cyclophosphamide. The receptor comes from a male patient between 25 and 39 years old who received an allogeneic stem cell transplant from a related donor, was CMV-positive, and had acute GVHD only. Some T cells seen after a transplant may have their origin in the graft donor. The sequenced DNA is TGTGCCAGTAGTAGGAGGACTAGCGGGGCCACAGATACGCAGTATTTT. This yields the protein CASSRRTSGATDTQYF.